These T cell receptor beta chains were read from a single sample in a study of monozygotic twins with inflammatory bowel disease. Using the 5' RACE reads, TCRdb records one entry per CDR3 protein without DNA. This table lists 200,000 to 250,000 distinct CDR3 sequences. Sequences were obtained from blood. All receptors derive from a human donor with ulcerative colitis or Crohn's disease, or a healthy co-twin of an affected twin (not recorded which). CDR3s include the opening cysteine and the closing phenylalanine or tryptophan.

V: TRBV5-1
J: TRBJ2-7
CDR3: CASSYGTSGIFSYEQYF

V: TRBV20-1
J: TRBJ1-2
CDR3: CSTAGTAYGYTF

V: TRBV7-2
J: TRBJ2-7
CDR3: CASSPLPGGSEQYF

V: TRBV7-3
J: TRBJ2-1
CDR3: CASSPPNAPEQFF

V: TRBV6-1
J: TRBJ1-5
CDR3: CASSEQTGGGNQPQHF

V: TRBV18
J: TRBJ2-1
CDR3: CASSPPDGPGPRYNEQFF

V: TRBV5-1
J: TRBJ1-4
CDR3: CASSLAPPEKLFF

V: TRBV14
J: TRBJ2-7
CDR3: CASSQAMGQMEQYF

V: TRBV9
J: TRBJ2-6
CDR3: CASSVATIQPGANVLTF

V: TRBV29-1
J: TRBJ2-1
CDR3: CSVEGGAAQFF

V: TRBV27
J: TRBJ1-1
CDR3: CASSSYRGNTEAFF

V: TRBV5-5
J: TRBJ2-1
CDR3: CASSLAHTVYNEQFF

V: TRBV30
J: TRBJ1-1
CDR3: CAIWTALNTEAFF

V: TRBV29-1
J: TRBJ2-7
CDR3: CSVEDQGRYEQYF

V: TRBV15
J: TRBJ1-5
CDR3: CATSSSHGNQPQHF

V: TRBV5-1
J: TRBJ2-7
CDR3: CASSPGQGVYEQYF

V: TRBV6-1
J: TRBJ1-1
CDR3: CASRDGTVRNTEAFF

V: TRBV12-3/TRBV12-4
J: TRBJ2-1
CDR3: CASSPLSAEGEQFF

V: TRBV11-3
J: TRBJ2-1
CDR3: CASSLGAGAVSYNEQFF

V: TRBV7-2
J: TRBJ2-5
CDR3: CASSFDRGHETQYF

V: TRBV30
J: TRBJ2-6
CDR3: CAWSVSGANVLTF

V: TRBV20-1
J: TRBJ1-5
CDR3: CSASPGRLTGNQPQHF

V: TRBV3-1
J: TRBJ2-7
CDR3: CASSQDVGAYEQYF

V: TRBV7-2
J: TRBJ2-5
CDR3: CASMKVGTSGGTQYF

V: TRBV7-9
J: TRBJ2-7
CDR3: CASSLGYGLSYEQYF

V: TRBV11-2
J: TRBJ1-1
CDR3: CASSARTGQNTEAFF

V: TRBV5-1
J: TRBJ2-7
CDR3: CASGSGRAAYEQYF

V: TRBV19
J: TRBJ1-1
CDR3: CASRSGTANTEAFF

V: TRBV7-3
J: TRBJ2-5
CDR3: CASSLGVFRTGEETQYF

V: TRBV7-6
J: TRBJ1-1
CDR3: CASSLTGTASFEAFF

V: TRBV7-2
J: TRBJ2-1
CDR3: CASSSVVYNEQFF

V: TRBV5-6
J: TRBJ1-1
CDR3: CASSSRVNTEAFF

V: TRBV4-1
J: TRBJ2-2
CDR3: CASSQVGGGQKAELFF

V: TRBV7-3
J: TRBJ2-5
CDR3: CASSPSHRRQETQYF

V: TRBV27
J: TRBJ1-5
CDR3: CASSPLRDRGQPQHF

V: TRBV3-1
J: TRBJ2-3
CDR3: CASSRPGPLTDTQYF

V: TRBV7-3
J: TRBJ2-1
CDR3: CASSLLAGEYNEQFF

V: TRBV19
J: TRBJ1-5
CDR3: CASRSGVSNQPQHF

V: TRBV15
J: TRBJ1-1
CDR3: CATSRDGFRDSGTEAFF

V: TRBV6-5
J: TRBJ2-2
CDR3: CASSSSVGTNTGELFF

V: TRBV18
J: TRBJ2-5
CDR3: CASSPPGQETQYF

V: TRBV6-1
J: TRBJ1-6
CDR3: CASSGEVGQGSKYNSPLHF

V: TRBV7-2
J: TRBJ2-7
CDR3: CASSLGALGLVYEQYF

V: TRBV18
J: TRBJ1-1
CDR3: CASSPAVPEAFF

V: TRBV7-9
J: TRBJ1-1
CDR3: CASSPRRNTEAFF

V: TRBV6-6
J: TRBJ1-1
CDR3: CASSGHPNTEAFF

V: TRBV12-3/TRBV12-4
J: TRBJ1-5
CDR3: CASSLWPDNQPQHF

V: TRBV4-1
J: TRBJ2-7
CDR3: CASSPHGAGVSEQYF

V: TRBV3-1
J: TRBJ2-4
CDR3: CASRGPEENIQYF